This paragraph reports one T cell receptor beta chain. Its antigen is not known. This record comes from a study of CD8 T cells in ankylosing spondylitis. Study conclusions and caveats: Enrichment of disease-linked clones was reportedly significant in matched ankylosing spondylitis synovial fluid. Prior literature has documented some motif variants in synovial fluid and blood from reactive arthritis.

Making use of molecular barcodes, quantitative 5'-RACE generated TCR beta libraries. TCRdb re-analysed the 5' RACE reads in MiXCR, keeping a single row per CDR3 protein. The sample carries some 37,000 distinct CDR3 sequences, about 15% recorded once. With 6 bases clipped from V and 5 bases from J, the junction kept 3 bases outside the gene matches. Germline assignment: CDR1 SGHTA and CDR2 FQGNSA. This CDR3 comprises 15 residues. Material: blood. The sequence derives from a male donor with ankylosing spondylitis or in good health (not recorded which). V usage is TRBV7-2 and J usage is TRBJ2-1; 14 bases agree with TRBD2. The CDR3 protein is CASRGTSGGHNEQFF. The CDR3 DNA is TGTGCCAGCAGGGGGACTAGCGGGGGACACAATGAGCAGTTCTTC.